One T cell receptor beta chain is described in this entry. This CDR3 is built from 16 residues. Deletions cut 4 bases from V and 0 bases from J, with 14 bases between. Germline lookup yields CDR1 SGHRS and CDR2 YFSETQ. The record originates from a study of cytomegalovirus exposure and HLA in healthy donors. About the research overall: Most genotyped donors, 81% of more than 300, had Caucasian-associated genetic ancestry.

Amplification used 60 Vbeta primers and 13 Jbeta primers. Here immunoSEQ multiplex PCR was the method, and the copy in TCRdb shows in-frame clones only, minus some. The sample comprises roughly 200,000 clones, roughly 85% of which are singletons, and approximately 2.4% rests with the top ten. The source material was PBMCs. The clonotype was recovered from a woman in her 50s in good health and CMV-seronegative. This chain joins TRBV5-1 and TRBJ2-4; D perhaps matches TRBD2 (6 bases). As DNA, the CDR3 is TGCGCCAGCAGCATGGGACTTCAACTAGCCAAAAACATTCAGTACTTC. This encodes CASSMGLQLAKNIQYF.